This TCR beta chain was observed in a study of shared clonotypes between healthy human individuals. Regarding the study as a whole: Blood was the sole source, and tissue repertoires probably differ. Depth was large, yet rarefaction showed that sorted-subset sequencing was incomplete.

This CDR3 is 14 amino acids long. Looked up from germline, CDR1 is LGHNA and CDR2 is YNFKEQ. V shed 0 bases and J shed 4 bases, with 9 bases lying between them. Libraries were prepared by immunoSEQ multiplex PCR; TCRdb keeps only in-frame clonotypes and omits some of them. The table records about 2.4 million clones, roughly 93% of them present only once. Note on this clone: No antigen is known for it.

The rearrangement uses TRBV4-2 and TRBJ1-2; D not resolved. Material for sequencing was naive CD4+ T cells from PBMCs. Subset described: CD45RA+ positively selected. This clonotype was sampled from a man younger than 30 in good health. Some clones in this sample may be carry-over from other donors' samples. DNA for the CDR3: TGTGCCAGCAGCCAAGATTCAGGCGGCTATGGCTACACCTTC. Translated: CASSQDSGGYGYTF.